A selection of T cell receptor beta chains follows, all from one sample in a study of cytomegalovirus exposure and HLA in healthy donors. Only in-frame clones appear in the TCRdb table, and some are missing; sequencing was by immunoSEQ multiplex PCR. The table records roughly 140,000 clones, 50% to 75% of them present only once. Sample: PBMCs. These receptors were taken from a woman in her fifties or sixties in good health and CMV-seropositive. Each CDR3 is given with its conserved first and last residue. A D gene is named only where the DNA matches it firmly. Size is stated for part of the rows, as once, few or many counts, or as a class when the clone is expanded.

TRBD1,TRBJ1-5,TRBV5-8,.,CASSPGTGSNQPQHF,TGTGCCAGCAGCCCGGGGACAGGTAGCAATCAGCCCCAGCATTTT
TRBD2,TRBJ2-5,TRBV7-9,.,CASSFPIAGIGQETQYF,TGTGCCAGCAGCTTCCCTATAGCGGGAATTGGACAAGAGACCCAGTACTTC
.,TRBJ1-3,TRBV5-1,.,CASSPMFSGNTIYF,TGCGCCAGCAGCCCCATGTTCTCTGGAAACACCATATATTTT
TRBD2,TRBJ2-1,TRBV5-1,.,CASSLGLAGVNEQFF,TGCGCCAGCAGCTTGGGACTAGCGGGAGTAAATGAGCAGTTCTTC
TRBD1,TRBJ1-1,TRBV5-1,.,CASSTTTGGFGTEAFF,TGCGCCAGCAGTACTACGACAGGGGGCTTCGGCACTGAAGCTTTCTTT
.,TRBJ2-7,TRBV28,.,CASTSSALAQQYF,TGTGCCAGCACATCGAGCGCCCTCGCCCAGCAGTACTTC
.,TRBJ2-7,TRBV29-1,.,CSVRTVVSYEQYF,TGCAGCGTTCGGACAGTGGTCTCCTACGAGCAGTACTTC
.,TRBJ1-1,TRBV7-8,few,CASSSFQVDTEAFF,TGTGCCAGCAGCTCATTTCAGGTGGACACTGAAGCTTTCTTT
.,TRBJ1-6,TRBV5-4,.,CASSLFGGSYNSPLHF,TGTGCCAGCAGCTTGTTCGGAGGATCCTATAATTCACCCCTCCACTTT
TRBD1,TRBJ2-1,TRBV5-1,few,CASSQGTGGNEQFF,TGCGCCAGCAGCCAAGGGACAGGGGGGAATGAGCAGTTCTTC
.,TRBJ2-3,TRBV20-1,few,CSARDLDTQYF,TGCAGTGCTAGAGATCTGGATACGCAGTATTTT
.,TRBJ1-1,TRBV9,.,CASSESEQGSTEAFF,TGTGCCAGCAGTGAATCCGAACAGGGATCCACTGAAGCTTTCTTT
.,TRBJ2-7,TRBV13,once,CASSLRTVSYEQYF,TGTGCCAGCAGCCTCCGGACTGTTTCTTACGAGCAGTACTTC
.,TRBJ1-1,TRBV19,.,CASSMVSSTAEAFF,TGTGCCAGTAGTATGGTTAGCAGTACGGCTGAAGCTTTCTTT
.,TRBJ2-7,TRBV5-4,few,CASQRDTSYEQYF,TGTGCCAGCCAGCGGGACACCTCCTACGAGCAGTACTTC
.,TRBJ1-1,TRBV5-6,few,CASSRLGSVGAEAFF,TGTGCCAGCAGCCGCTTAGGCTCGGTCGGGGCTGAAGCTTTCTTT
TRBD1,TRBJ2-7,TRBV18,.,CASAGTGNGEQYF,TGTGCCAGCGCCGGGACAGGGAATGGGGAGCAGTACTTC
.,TRBJ2-2,TRBV4-1,.,CASSQEGPGLWAATGELFF,TGCGCCAGCAGCCAAGAAGGTCCAGGCCTTTGGGCCGCCACCGGGGAGCTGTTTTTT
.,TRBJ2-6,TRBV15,.,CATSRDEKQGVSGANVLTF,TGTGCCACCAGCAGAGATGAAAAACAAGGAGTCTCTGGGGCCAACGTCCTGACTTTC
.,TRBJ2-5,TRBV9,.,CASSVGTLQETQYF,TGTGCCAGCAGCGTGGGGACACTACAAGAGACCCAGTACTTC
.,TRBJ2-5,TRBV5-5,few,CASSLRSQGETQYF,TGTGCCAGCAGCTTAAGGTCCCAGGGAGAGACCCAGTACTTC
.,TRBJ2-7,TRBV6-1,.,CASSARVAGRIYEQYF,TGTGCCAGCAGTGCCCGGGTCGCGGGAAGGATCTACGAGCAGTACTTC
TRBD2,TRBJ2-1,TRBV15,large,CATSNRLAGYNEQFF,TGTGCCACCAGCAATCGACTAGCGGGATACAATGAGCAGTTCTTC
.,TRBJ1-1,TRBV7-3,.,CASSPNGGSNTEAFF,TGTGCCAGCAGCCCAAACGGAGGGTCGAACACTGAAGCTTTCTTT
.,TRBJ1-2,TRBV9,.,CASSGHGGNYGYTF,TGTGCCAGCAGCGGACATGGGGGGAACTATGGCTACACCTTC
TRBD1,TRBJ2-5,TRBV2,.,CASSATTGGSSYEQYF,TGTGCCAGCAGTGCGACGACAGGGGGCAGCTCCTACGAGCAATACTTC
.,TRBJ2-3,TRBV28,.,CASSRDILVDTQYF,TGTGCCAGCAGCCGGGACATTTTGGTGGATACGCAGTATTTT
.,TRBJ1-2,TRBV19,.,CASSTQVARQGNSGYTF,TGTGCCAGTAGTACCCAAGTCGCCCGCCAGGGTAATTCTGGCTACACCTTC
.,TRBJ1-6,TRBV5-4,.,CASSSSGGAGPLRPLHF,TGTGCCAGCAGCTCCTCGGGGGGCGCGGGACCTTTGCGTCCCCTCCACTTT
TRBD1,TRBJ1-4,TRBV27,.,CASSPWDRVREKLFF,TGTGCCAGCAGCCCGTGGGACAGGGTACGAGAAAAACTGTTTTTT
TRBD1,TRBJ2-7,TRBV7-9,.,CASTLDRVYEQYF,TGTGCCAGCACCTTGGACAGGGTTTATGAGCAGTACTTC
.,TRBJ1-1,TRBV29-1,few,CSTREGNTEAFF,TGCAGCACCAGAGAGGGAAACACTGAAGCTTTCTTT
TRBD1,TRBJ2-7,TRBV28,.,CASSIHDPGTGGKYEQYF,TGTGCCAGCAGTATCCACGACCCCGGGACAGGGGGCAAATACGAGCAGTACTTC
TRBD2,TRBJ2-2,TRBV5-1,.,CASSLDRTSGRGSNTGELFF,TGCGCCAGCAGCTTGGACAGGACTAGCGGGAGAGGGTCCAACACCGGGGAGCTGTTTTTT
.,TRBJ2-1,TRBV7-9,few,CASSLALTEQFF,TGTGCCAGCAGCTTAGCGTTGACAGAGCAGTTCTTC
TRBD1,TRBJ2-5,TRBV25-1,once,CASSGRQGREETQYF,TGTGCCAGCAGTGGTAGACAGGGCCGAGAGGAGACCCAGTACTTC
TRBD2,TRBJ2-7,TRBV6-5,few,CASRREREGAYEQYF,TGTGCCAGCAGACGGGAGCGGGAGGGGGCCTACGAGCAGTACTTC
TRBD1,TRBJ1-1,TRBV6-5,.,CASTTTGANTEAFF,TGTGCCAGCACCACGACAGGGGCGAACACTGAAGCTTTCTTT
TRBD1,TRBJ2-7,TRBV10-1,.,CASSESRQGGVYEQYF,TGCGCCAGCAGTGAGTCTAGACAGGGGGGAGTCTACGAGCAGTACTTC
.,TRBJ1-3,TRBV2,.,CASSGQIASGNTIYF,TGTGCCAGCAGTGGGCAGATAGCCTCTGGAAACACCATATATTTT
.,TRBJ1-2,TRBV2,.,CASSEETGSYGYTF,TGTGCCAGCAGTGAAGAAACAGGGTCCTATGGCTACACCTTC
.,TRBJ2-2,TRBV9,.,CASSVEGAGELFF,TGTGCCAGCAGCGTTGAAGGGGCCGGGGAGCTGTTTTTT
.,TRBJ2-5,TRBV7-9,.,CASSFSEETQYF,TGTGCCAGCAGCTTTTCCGAAGAGACCCAGTACTTC
TRBD2,TRBJ2-1,TRBV27,once,CASSITPGSSGSFYNEQFF,TGTGCCAGCAGTATCACCCCCGGATCTAGCGGGAGCTTCTACAATGAGCAGTTCTTC
TRBD1,TRBJ2-7,TRBV14,.,CASSLRAGQGSSYEQYF,TGTGCCAGCAGCCTCCGGGCAGGACAGGGCAGCTCCTACGAGCAGTACTTC
TRBD2,TRBJ2-1,TRBV2,.,CASSVRTSGNEQFF,TGTGCCAGCAGTGTAAGGACTAGCGGGAATGAGCAGTTCTTC
TRBD1,TRBJ1-5,TRBV18,.,CASSPGQVNQPQHF,TGTGCCAGCTCACCAGGACAGGTAAATCAGCCCCAGCATTTT
.,TRBJ2-2,TRBV7-6,.,CASAGGLTGELFF,TGTGCCAGCGCCGGCGGCCTTACCGGGGAGCTGTTTTTT
.,TRBJ2-1,TRBV6-5,.,CASSYSDFNEQFF,TGTGCCAGCAGTTACTCGGACTTCAATGAGCAGTTCTTC
TRBD1,TRBJ2-5,TRBV5-1,.,CASSLEQGTTQYF,TGCGCCAGCAGCTTGGAACAGGGGACGACCCAGTACTTC
.,TRBJ1-4,TRBV27,.,CASKYGSVTNEKLFF,TGTGCCAGCAAGTACGGTAGTGTAACTAATGAAAAACTGTTTTTT
.,TRBJ2-7,TRBV4-3,.,CASSQDRGPSSYEQYF,TGCGCCAGCAGCCAAGACAGGGGTCCTAGCTCCTACGAGCAGTACTTC
.,TRBJ1-2,TRBV19,.,CASSIGVTAAGYGYTF,TGTGCCAGTAGTATAGGGGTAACGGCGGCCGGGTATGGCTACACCTTC
TRBD2,TRBJ2-7,TRBV29-1,few,CSVEPGLAGGQYF,TGCAGCGTTGAACCGGGACTAGCGGGAGGTCAGTACTTC
.,TRBJ2-7,TRBV11-1,.,CASRQGYEQYF,TGTGCCAGCAGGCAGGGTTACGAGCAGTACTTC
TRBD1,TRBJ2-5,TRBV27,few,CASSRQGNGRTQYF,TGTGCCAGCAGCCGACAGGGGAATGGGAGGACCCAGTACTTC
TRBD1,TRBJ1-2,TRBV2,.,CASSEDRGSLYGYTF,TGTGCCAGCAGTGAAGACAGGGGGTCCCTTTATGGCTACACCTTC
.,TRBJ1-2,TRBV6-5,.,CASSPGGGTGIGYTF,TGTGCCAGCAGTCCCGGCGGGGGGACGGGTATCGGCTACACCTTC
TRBD1,TRBJ2-7,TRBV30,few,CAWSTGQGRGEQYF,TGTGCCTGGAGTACAGGACAGGGTAGGGGCGAGCAGTACTTC